Listed below are T cell receptor beta chains from one sample, sequenced in a study of blood T cell repertoires in COVID-19. Produced via immunoSEQ multiplex PCR; TCRdb's table is partial and in-frame only. The sample comprises more than 40,000 clones, approximately 90% of which are singletons, and just over 5% rests with the top ten. The specimen was peripheral blood. Receptors originate from a man aged 65 to 79 with acute or convalescent COVID-19. Both conserved end residues are trimmed from each CDR3. D genes are given only for firm matches.

length | J | V | D | CDR3
12 | TRBJ1-1 | TRBV4-3 | . | ASSVRGAWTEAF
11 | TRBJ1-1 | TRBV12-3/TRBV12-4 | . | ASSFAGNTEAF
12 | TRBJ1-5 | TRBV4-1 | . | ASSHGQGSQPQH
12 | TRBJ1-2 | TRBV5-1 | . | ASSLGGTNYGYT
13 | TRBJ1-6 | TRBV6-5 | . | ASSYGDRMNSPLH
11 | TRBJ2-2 | TRBV2 | . | ASSEPGTGELF
11 | TRBJ1-2 | TRBV27 | TRBD1 | ASSVTGARGYT
13 | TRBJ1-5 | TRBV2 | . | ASSPAGLRNQPQH
15 | TRBJ2-1 | TRBV4-3 | TRBD2 | ASSPRTSGGAWNEQF
11 | TRBJ1-1 | TRBV30 | . | AWTLHGNTEAF